This T cell receptor beta chain was found in a study of blood T cell repertoires in COVID-19. Germline V CDR1 and CDR2: MNHEY, SVGEGT. The CDR3 totals 20 residues. The V gene end was trimmed by 5 bases and the J gene end by 0 bases; junction bases not matched to a gene: 12. The method was immunoSEQ multiplex PCR; TCRdb's version includes in-frame clones alone and lacks a portion of them. The data show some 180,000 clones, roughly three quarters seen once. Sequenced: peripheral blood. This TCR came from a woman between 50 and 59 years old with active or convalescent COVID-19. The rearrangement links TRBV6-2 or TRBV6-3 to TRBJ2-4; the match to TRBD2 covers 14 bases. In DNA, the CDR3 is TGTGCCAGCAGTCCCCCGGGACTAGCGGGAGTTGAGGTAGCCAAAAACATTCAGTACTTC. Translating it yields CASSPPGLAGVEVAKNIQYF.